This TCR beta chain emerged from a study of blood T cell repertoires in COVID-19. As for the study in general: Nucleic acid was either cDNA or gDNA, and it came from T cells, B-cell-depleted T cells, or PBMCs.

Per the study methods: Amplified reference gene primers provided the basis for estimating nucleated cell counts. Libraries were prepared by immunoSEQ multiplex PCR; TCRdb keeps only in-frame clonotypes and omits some of them. V and J calls and clone size come straight from that table; D and trimming were deduced from the DNA. The data contain some 250,000 clones, roughly 86% of them seen just once; the ten biggest clones take up 3%. There are 15 residues in the CDR3. The germline CDR1 and CDR2 sequences are SGDLS and YYNGEE. V trimming: 0 bases; J trimming: 6 bases; junction bases outside the gene matches: 7.

J is TRBJ2-7 and V is TRBV9; TRBD2 aligns across 9 bases. Sequenced material: peripheral blood. The source is a woman under 40 who had recovered from COVID-19. The CDR3 sequence: CASSVDSSGVAEQYF. The CDR3 DNA sequence: TGTGCCAGCAGCGTAGACTCTAGCGGGGTTGCCGAGCAGTACTTC.